This T cell receptor (beta chain) was found in a study of blood T cell repertoires in COVID-19. V was clipped by 2 bases and J by 2 bases, with 7 bases between them. Germline CDR1 SGHRS, CDR2 YFSETQ. The CDR3 sequence is 13 residues long. How the authors handled the data: Nucleated cell counts were estimated from reference gene primer amplification. Sequencing was performed with immunoSEQ multiplex PCR; in TCRdb, only in-frame clones are kept and a portion is missing. V, J and clone size were drawn from that table, and D and trimming were deduced from the DNA. The sample holds approximately 300,000 clones, more than 70% seen once. It was during active infection that Seattle patients were enrolled and then longitudinally followed.

Sequenced material: peripheral blood. V gene TRBV5-1 combines with J gene TRBJ1-1; D call uncertain. The sequence was collected from a woman aged 25 to 39 with COVID-19, enrolled during active disease. CDR3 amino acids: CASSFQTNTEAFF. As DNA, the CDR3 is TGCGCCAGCAGCTTCCAGACAAACACTGAAGCTTTCTTT.